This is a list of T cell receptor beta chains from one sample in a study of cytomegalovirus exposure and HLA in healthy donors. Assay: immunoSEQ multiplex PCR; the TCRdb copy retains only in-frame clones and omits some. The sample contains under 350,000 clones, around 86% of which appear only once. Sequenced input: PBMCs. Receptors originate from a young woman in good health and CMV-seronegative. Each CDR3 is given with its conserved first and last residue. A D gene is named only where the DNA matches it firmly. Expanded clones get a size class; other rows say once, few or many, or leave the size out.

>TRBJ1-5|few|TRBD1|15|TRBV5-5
TGTGCCAGCAGCAGACAGGGGCTCAGCAATCAGCCCCAGCATTTT
CASSRQGLSNQPQHF
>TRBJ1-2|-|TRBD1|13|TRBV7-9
TGTGCCAGCAGCTTTACAGGGGGCAATGGCTACACCTTC
CASSFTGGNGYTF
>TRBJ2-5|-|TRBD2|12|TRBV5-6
TGTGCCAGCAGCTATAGCGGGGGGACCCAGTACTTC
CASSYSGGTQYF
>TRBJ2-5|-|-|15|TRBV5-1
TGCGCCAGCAGCTTGGTGGGCGATCCGCAAGAGACCCAGTACTTC
CASSLVGDPQETQYF
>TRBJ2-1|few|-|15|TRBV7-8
TGTGCCAGCAGCTTCACGGGATTTTCCTACAATGAGCAGTTCTTC
CASSFTGFSYNEQFF
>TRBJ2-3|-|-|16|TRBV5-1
TGCGCCAGCAGCCCCCGCGGCAGGGCCAGCACAGATACGCAGTATTTT
CASSPRGRASTDTQYF
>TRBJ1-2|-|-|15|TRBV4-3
TGCGCCAGCAGCCAAGTCGACAGCTCTAACTATGGCTACACCTTC
CASSQVDSSNYGYTF
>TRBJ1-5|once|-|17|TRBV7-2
TGTGCCAGCAGCTTGAGGGGGAAAAGTCAAGGCAATCAGCCCCAGCATTTT
CASSLRGKSQGNQPQHF
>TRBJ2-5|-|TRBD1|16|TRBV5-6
TGTGCCAGCAGCCCGACAGGGACCCACTTAGGGGAGACCCAGTACTTC
CASSPTGTHLGETQYF
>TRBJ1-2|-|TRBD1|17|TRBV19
TGTGCCAGTAGTATACTAATGACAGGGACAGCTAACTATGGCTACACCTTC
CASSILMTGTANYGYTF
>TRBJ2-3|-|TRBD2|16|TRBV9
TGTGCCAGCAGCCCTATGGGACTAGCGGGAATCGATACGCAGTATTTT
CASSPMGLAGIDTQYF
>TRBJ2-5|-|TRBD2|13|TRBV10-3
TGTGCCATTAAGCCGGGACTAACAGAGGCCCAGTACTTC
CAIKPGLTEAQYF
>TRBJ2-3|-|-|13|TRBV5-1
TGCGCCAGCCGGTCCGGGAGCTTAGATACGCAGTATTTT
CASRSGSLDTQYF
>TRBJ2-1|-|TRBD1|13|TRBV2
TGTGCCAGTAAGCAGGGGGCTGGAAATGAGCAGTTCTTC
CASKQGAGNEQFF